Sequencing of this T cell receptor beta chain was carried out in a study of blood T cells in healthy people across ages. Whole-study results and caveats: Any conclusive comparison of naive versus antigen-experienced cells was prevented by using unsorted PBMCs.

Total RNA was extracted at no less than 6 micrograms per sample. In its sample, this clonotype was seen a few times. What it recognizes is unknown. V was trimmed by 0 bases and J by 4 bases, leaving 9 bases between them. CDR1 is SGHDN, CDR2 FVKESK, per germline. The CDR3 has 14 residues. It was with a sample-barcoded 5' primer and a J-beta primer mix that a second PCR of roughly 7 to 12 cycles was run. TCRdb passed the 5' RACE reads through MiXCR, listing each CDR3 protein once. This repertoire shows 700,000 or so distinct CDR3 sequences, about 24% found once; its top ten account for about 20%. Sequenced input: blood. This chain joins TRBV14 and TRBJ1-1, with D possibly matching TRBD1 (5 bases). This receptor was identified in a man between 70 and 80 years old in good health. CDR3 loop: CASSQDGGVTEAFF. CDR3 sequence (DNA): TGTGCCAGCAGCCAAGATGGAGGGGTCACTGAAGCTTTCTTT.